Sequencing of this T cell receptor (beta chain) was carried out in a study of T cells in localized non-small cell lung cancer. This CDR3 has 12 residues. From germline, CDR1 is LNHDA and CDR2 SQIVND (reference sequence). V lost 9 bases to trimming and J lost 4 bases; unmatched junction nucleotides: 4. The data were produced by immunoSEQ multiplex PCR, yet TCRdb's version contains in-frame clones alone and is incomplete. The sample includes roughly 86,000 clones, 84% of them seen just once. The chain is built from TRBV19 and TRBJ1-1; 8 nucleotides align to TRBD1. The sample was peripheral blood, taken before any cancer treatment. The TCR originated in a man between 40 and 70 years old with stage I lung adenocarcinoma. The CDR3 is CASRGQSTEAFF. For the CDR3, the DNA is TGTGCCAGCAGGGGGCAGAGCACTGAAGCTTTCTTT.